This T cell receptor beta chain was profiled in a study of control samples from healthy donors and cancer patients. Sequenced by immunoSEQ multiplex PCR; TCRdb stores in-frame clones only, minus some. The data contain 85,000 to 100,000 clones, roughly four fifths of them singletons. This receptor was identified in a man in his sixties in good health. The source material was blood.

CDR3 in amino acids: CASKAGETQYF. Here the CDR3 DNA reads TGCGCCAGCAAGGCGGGGGAGACCCAGTACTTC. The chain uses TRBV23-1 and TRBJ2-5; the D gene is possibly TRBD2 (6 bases). TRBV23-1 is placed among ORFs of uncertain function. Trimming removed 7 bases from V and 5 bases from J, with 8 bases in between. The CDR3 contains 11 residues.